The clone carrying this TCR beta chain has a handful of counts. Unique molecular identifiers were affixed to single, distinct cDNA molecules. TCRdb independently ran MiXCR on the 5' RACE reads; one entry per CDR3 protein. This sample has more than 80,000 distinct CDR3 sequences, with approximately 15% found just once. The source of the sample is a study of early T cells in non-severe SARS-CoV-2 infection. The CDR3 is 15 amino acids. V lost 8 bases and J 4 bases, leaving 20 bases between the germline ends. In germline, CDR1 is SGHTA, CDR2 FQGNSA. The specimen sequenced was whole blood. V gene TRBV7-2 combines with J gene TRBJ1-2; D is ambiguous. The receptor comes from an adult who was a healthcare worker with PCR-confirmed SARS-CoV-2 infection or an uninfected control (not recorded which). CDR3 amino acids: CASGALELPFYGYTF. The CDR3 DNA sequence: TGTGCCAGCGGCGCTCTCGAATTACCTTTCTATGGCTACACCTTC.